This T cell receptor (beta chain) was found in a study of blood T cell repertoires in COVID-19. Under the authors' procedure: For nucleated cells, counts were estimated from reference gene primer amplification. Clones were sequenced by immunoSEQ multiplex PCR, and TCRdb holds only the in-frame ones, with some missing. The D gene and trimming were derived from the DNA, and the V and J assignments and clone size from that table. The profile shows 200,000 to 250,000 clones, under 90% of them singletons. The CDR3 covers 17 residues. J is TRBJ2-3 and V is TRBV1; the tabulated D call, TRBD2, remains unverified against the DNA. TRBV1 is assigned pseudogene status. Sequencing was carried out using PBMCs or T cells enriched from blood (not recorded which). This receptor was obtained from a man aged 35 to 55 who had recovered from COVID-19. The CDR3 spells CTSSQDFRGRETDTQYF. Here the CDR3 DNA reads TGCACCAGCAGCCAAGACTTTCGGGGGAGGGAGACAGATACGCAGTATTTT.